A single sample gave rise to the 32 T cell receptor beta chains below, sequenced in a study of blood T cell repertoires in COVID-19. Clones were sequenced by immunoSEQ multiplex PCR, and TCRdb holds only the in-frame ones, with some missing. The sample carries 77,000 or so clones, approximately 89% recorded once. The sample consisted of peripheral blood. The receptors originated from a man older than 75 with acute or convalescent COVID-19.

The V call is TRBV5-1, the J call TRBJ2-7; a possible D gene is TRBD2 (5 bases). Germline CDR1 is SGHRS and CDR2 is YFSETQ. The CDR3 is 12 amino acids. V was pared by 4 bases and J by 3 bases, with 8 bases between. CDR3 protein: CASSLDYYEQYF. The CDR3 nucleotides read TGCGCCAGCAGCCTCGACTACTACGAGCAGTACTTC.

This clone came up a few times. The J gene is TRBJ1-1, the V gene TRBV6-5, with a possible D match to TRBD1 (6 bases). CDR3 size: 12 residues. The germline V gene has CDR1 MNHEY and CDR2 SVGAGI. V was shortened by 1 base and J by 8 bases, with 8 bases between the two germline ends. The CDR3 DNA reads as TGTGCCAGCAGTTACTTCCAGGGGGAAGCTTTCTTT. It codes for CASSYFQGEAFF.

This clone was picked up a small number of times. CDR3 sequence reads: CASRPPHSQETQYF. DNA for the CDR3: TGTGCCAGCAGGCCCCCCCACAGCCAAGAGACCCAGTACTTC. V usage is TRBV28 and J usage is TRBJ2-5; D is uncertain. Germline V gene data show CDR1 as MDHEN and CDR2 as SYDVKM. This CDR3 region has 14 residues. Trimming cost V 6 bases and J 1 base, with 12 bases left between them.

The rearrangement links TRBV19 to TRBJ2-2; 7 positions match TRBD1. This CDR3 region has 17 residues. V lost 9 bases to trimming and J lost 2 bases; unmatched junction nucleotides: 15. Germline lookup yields CDR1 LNHDA and CDR2 SQIVND (reference sequence). The CDR3 loop reads CASINDRVQPNTGELFF. The CDR3 DNA follows: TGTGCCAGCATAAACGACAGGGTCCAACCCAACACCGGGGAGCTGTTTTTT.

The chain uses TRBV5-1 and TRBJ2-7; no firm D call. The V and J ends lost 1 base and 5 bases respectively, with 13 bases between them. This CDR3 has 14 amino acids. Germline assignment: CDR1 SGHRS and CDR2 YFSETQ. Written as DNA, the CDR3 is TGCGCCAGCAGCTTGATTCCCTCTCGGGACGAGCAGTACTTC. Amino acids: CASSLIPSRDEQYF.

The V call is TRBV5-1, the J call TRBJ2-3; D gene unclear. Germline CDR1 SGHRS, CDR2 YFSETQ. The ends were cut back, 0 bases at V and 2 bases at J, with 13 bases in the middle. The CDR3 covers 16 residues. This chain's CDR3 is CASSLGTPISTDTQYF. As DNA, the CDR3 is TGCGCCAGCAGCTTGGGTACACCAATCTCCACAGATACGCAGTATTTT. Full variable domain (rest looked up from reference TRBV5-1 and TRBJ2-3): KAGVTQTPRYLIKTRGQQVTLSCSPISGHRSVSWYQQTPGQGLQFLFEYFSETQRNKGNFPGRFSGRQFSNSRSEMNVSTLELGDSALYLCASSLGTPISTDTQYFGPGTRLTVL.

V gene TRBV11-2 combines with J gene TRBJ2-1; 8 nucleotides agree with TRBD2. Germline V CDR1 and CDR2: SGHAT, FQNNGV. CDR3 size: 16 residues. The trim removed 7 bases at V and 4 bases at J, leaving 12 bases unmatched. CDR3: CASTLRGEGFYNEQFF. In DNA, the CDR3 is TGTGCCAGCACTTTGCGGGGGGAGGGGTTTTACAATGAGCAGTTCTTC.

This chain links TRBV5-6 with TRBJ2-5; D perhaps matches TRBD2 (6 bases). V lost 6 bases to trimming and J lost 2 bases, with 14 bases between them. Germline CDR1 reads SGHDT; CDR2 reads YYEEEE. This CDR3 contains 14 residues. CDR3 sequence: CASTGLYFQETQYF. CDR3 nucleotides: TGTGCCAGCACGGGACTTTATTTTCAAGAGACCCAGTACTTC.

CDR3 in amino acids: CASSLGDRETQYF. CDR3 DNA: TGTGCCAGCAGTTTAGGGGATCGGGAGACCCAGTACTTC. V gene TRBV6-2 or TRBV6-3 combines with J gene TRBJ2-5; a possible D gene is TRBD1 (5 bases). The CDR3 consists of 13 residues. Germline V gene lookup returns CDR1 MNHEY and CDR2 SVGEGT. The ends were cut back, 4 bases at V and 5 bases at J, with 11 bases in the middle.

This clone was observed a few times. The V gene is TRBV10-3, the J gene TRBJ1-5; 8 nucleotides match TRBD1. Germline V gene sequence: CDR1 ENHRY, CDR2 SYGVKD. The CDR3 contains 16 residues. The trim removed 8 bases at V and 0 bases at J, leaving 9 bases unmatched. The chain's CDR3 is CAIGTGEPYSNQPQHF. The CDR3 DNA reads as TGTGCCATCGGGACAGGAGAACCATATAGCAATCAGCCCCAGCATTTT.

The table lists this clone with a few counts. The chain carries TRBV9 and TRBJ2-1, with 9 bases aligning to TRBD1. Germline V gene data show CDR1 as SGDLS and CDR2 as YYNGEE. CDR3 length: 18 amino acids. V shed 7 bases, J shed 6 bases, and the junction held 20 bases outside the gene matches. DNA for the CDR3: TGTGCCAGCGCACAGGGGGCCCCCGCTTTTAGCGAGATCAATGAGCAGTTCTTC. Residues: CASAQGAPAFSEINEQFF.

The chain carries TRBV6-2 or TRBV6-3 and TRBJ2-1; 7 nucleotides align to TRBD2. The length of the CDR3 is 16 residues. Germline CDR1 reads MNHEY; CDR2 reads SVGEGT. Unmatched junction bases numbered 9, after V lost 0 bases and J lost 7 bases. In DNA, the CDR3 is TGTGCCAGCAGTTACTCGCGGGGGATCTTGGTGAATGAGCAGTTCTTC. This codes for CASSYSRGILVNEQFF.

The chain combines TRBV9 with TRBJ2-1; 8 bases fit TRBD2. This CDR3 comprises 15 residues. The V segment lost 0 bases and the J segment 7 bases; nucleotides outside the gene matches: 6. The germline V gene encodes CDR1 SGDLS and CDR2 YYNGEE. The CDR3 is CASSVGTSSLNEQFF. The DNA of the CDR3 is TGTGCCAGCAGCGTAGGGACTAGCTCGCTTAATGAGCAGTTCTTC.

This chain joins TRBV6-5 and TRBJ2-7; the match to TRBD1 covers 7 bases. V trimming: 8 bases; J trimming: 0 bases; junction bases outside the gene matches: 10. Germline CDR1 is MNHEY and CDR2 is SVGAGI. The CDR3 totals 15 residues. CDR3 loop: CASCASDRSSYEQYF. CDR3 sequence (DNA): TGTGCCAGCTGCGCTTCGGACAGGAGCTCCTACGAGCAGTACTTC.

V and J are TRBV29-1 and TRBJ2-3; 8 bases align to TRBD1. The length of the CDR3 is 14 residues. V dropped 6 bases and J dropped 3; count of bases not matched to a gene: 8. Germline loops: CDR1 SQVTM, CDR2 ANQGSEA. Here the CDR3 DNA reads TGCAGCGTGAAGCAGGGGGCTGGGACAGATACGCAGTATTTT. Translating gives CSVKQGAGTDTQYF.

The rearrangement uses TRBV9 and TRBJ2-1; TRBD2 matches 11 bases. In germline, CDR1 is SGDLS, CDR2 YYNGEE. The CDR3 loop spans 22 amino acids. Trimming removed 3 bases from V and 0 bases from J; junction bases left unmatched: 20. The CDR3 region is CASSARRQTSGNLPSSYNEQFF. CDR3 nucleotides: TGTGCCAGCAGCGCTCGCCGTCAGACTAGCGGGAACCTCCCCAGCTCCTACAATGAGCAGTTCTTC. Drawing the rest from reference TRBV9 and TRBJ2-1, the complete variable domain is DSGVTQTPKHLITATGQRVTLRCSPRSGDLSVYWYQQSLDQGLQFLIQYYNGEERAKGNILERFSAQQFPDLHSELNLSSLELGDSALYFCASSARRQTSGNLPSSYNEQFFGPGTRLTVL.

The J gene is TRBJ2-2, the V gene TRBV4-1; no clear D. The CDR3 runs to 15 residues. CDR1 and CDR2 (germline): MGHRA, YSYEKL. V lost 3 bases and J lost 0, with 8 bases in between. CDR3 coding DNA: TGCGCCAGCAGCCAGGGCGATTCGAACACCGGGGAGCTGTTTTTT. This translates into CASSQGDSNTGELFF.

A few counts support this clone. The J gene is TRBJ2-2, the V gene TRBV6-2 or TRBV6-3; 7 nucleotides line up with TRBD2. The V and J ends lost 6 bases and 2 bases, in that order; junction bases with no gene match: 12. The CDR3 has 17 residues. CDR1 and CDR2 (germline): MNHEY, SVGEGT. The CDR3 reads CASSLRWGGVNTGELFF. The CDR3 DNA reads as TGTGCCAGCAGCCTGAGGTGGGGAGGGGTTAACACCGGGGAGCTGTTTTTT.

The V and J genes are TRBV6-4 and TRBJ2-1; 7 nucleotides align to TRBD1. V lost 5 bases and J lost 5; bases outside the gene matches: 6. Germline values: CDR1 MRHNA, CDR2 SNTAGT. The CDR3 extends over 14 amino acids. The CDR3, as DNA: TGTGCCAGCAGTCTCGAGGGGGCCCACAATGAGCAGTTCTTC. The encoded protein is CASSLEGAHNEQFF.

The CDR3 DNA reads TGTGCCAGCAGCTTGGCCCTAGTGAATGAGCAGTTCTTC. Translated: CASSLALVNEQFF. The genes are TRBV5-6 and TRBJ2-1; D gene unclear. Germline lookup yields CDR1 SGHDT and CDR2 YYEEEE. V was shortened by 0 bases and J by 7 bases, with 8 bases between the two germline ends. This CDR3 is built from 13 residues.

The chain couples TRBV27 to TRBJ2-7; 7 bases match TRBD2. The length of the CDR3 is 15 residues. Germline lookup yields CDR1 MNHEY and CDR2 SMNVEV (reference sequence). The junction had 2 bases not matched to a gene; V was cut back by 0 bases and J by 0 bases. The CDR3 loop reads CASSLSRGSSYEQYF. The CDR3 DNA reads as TGTGCCAGCAGTTTATCGCGGGGGAGCTCCTACGAGCAGTACTTC.

The chain employs TRBV7-2 and TRBJ1-2; D uncertain. CDR1 and CDR2 (germline): SGHTA, FQGNSA. The germline V and J ends were trimmed by 3 bases and 2 bases, with 10 bases remaining between them. This CDR3 comprises 14 residues. The CDR3 bases are TGTGCCAGCAGCTTTTCGGTTCAAAACTATGGCTACACCTTC. Translating it yields CASSFSVQNYGYTF. Looking up the rest from reference TRBV7-2 and TRBJ1-2 gives the full variable domain: GAGVSQSPSNKVTEKGKDVELRCDPISGHTALYWYRQSLGQGLEFLIYFQGNSAPDKSGLPSDRFSAERTGGSVSTLTIQRTQQEDSAVYLCASSFSVQNYGYTFGSGTRLTVV.

V gene TRBV5-4 combines with J gene TRBJ2-7; D remains unclear. The V end was cut by 6 bases, the J end by 7 bases, with 11 bases between. The length of the CDR3 is 11 residues. CDR1 and CDR2 (germline): SGHNT, YYREEE (reference sequence). As DNA, the CDR3 is TGTGCCAGCATCCGCAACGGGGAGCAGTACTTC. Its protein is CASIRNGEQYF.

This chain uses TRBV6-5 with TRBJ2-5; TRBD1 is a possible D gene (5 bases). CDR1 and CDR2 (germline): MNHEY, SVGAGI. The ends were cut back, 0 bases at V and 7 bases at J, with 12 bases in the middle. The CDR3 consists of 14 residues. In DNA, the CDR3 is TGTGCCAGCAGTTACTCTGGCAGGGATGGGACCCAGTACTTC. It yields the protein CASSYSGRDGTQYF.

The chain has TRBV24-1 and TRBJ2-2; D perhaps matches TRBD2 (5 bases). The CDR3 contains 16 residues. Trimming pared 7 bases from V and 1 base from J, leaving 15 bases between. In germline, CDR1 is KGHDR, CDR2 SFDVKD. The CDR3 sequence is CATSPPDSLNTGELFF. CDR3 nucleotide sequence: TGTGCCACCAGCCCCCCGGACTCTTTGAACACCGGGGAGCTGTTTTTT.

The chain has TRBV9 and TRBJ2-2; 8 nucleotides line up with TRBD1. Germline CDR1 SGDLS, CDR2 YYNGEE. Trimming removed 5 bases from V and 1 base from J; junction bases left unmatched: 1. This CDR3 spans 14 amino acids. CDR3 protein: CASRQGGNTGELFF. CDR3 nucleotides: TGTGCCAGCAGACAGGGGGGGAACACCGGGGAGCTGTTTTTT.

The chain joins TRBV19 to TRBJ2-6; 9 bases line up with TRBD1. The ends lost 8 bases at V and 2 bases at J; junction bases unmatched: 7. Germline CDR1 LNHDA, CDR2 SQIVND (reference sequence). This CDR3 has 16 amino acids. The DNA of the CDR3 is TGTGCCAGTTACCCTACAGGGGGCCCTGGGGCCAACGTCCTGACTTTC. It is translated as CASYPTGGPGANVLTF.

The V and J genes are TRBV7-2 and TRBJ1-2; a weak D match, TRBD1 (6 bases). The V end was cut by 1 base, the J end by 8 bases, with 20 bases between. CDR1 is SGHTA and CDR2 is FQGNSA in the germline V gene. The CDR3 is made up of 16 amino acids. The CDR3 nucleotides read TGTGCCAGCAGCTTAGAGGCCGGGGGGCAGGTATGGGGCTACACCTTC. Translated: CASSLEAGGQVWGYTF.

This chain connects TRBV18 to TRBJ1-2; the D gene is possibly TRBD1 (6 bases). Germline V lookup: CDR1 KGHSH, CDR2 LQKENI. The CDR3 loop spans 13 amino acids. V lost 3 bases and J lost 4, with 9 bases in between. The CDR3 protein is CASSPSRGYGYTF. CDR3 DNA sequence: TGTGCCAGCTCACCCTCCAGGGGCTATGGCTACACCTTC.

The chain employs TRBV7-2 and TRBJ2-1; 8 nucleotides match TRBD2. The CDR3 runs 17 residues. V was pared by 2 bases and J by 4 bases, with 10 bases of the junction left unmatched. The germline gives CDR1 SGHTA, CDR2 FQGNSA. The CDR3: CASSLFSRSSGYNEQFF. The CDR3 DNA reads TGTGCCAGCAGCTTATTCTCGAGGTCTAGCGGGTACAATGAGCAGTTCTTC.

The chain joins TRBV6-6 to TRBJ2-7; D is perhaps TRBD2 (5 bases). The V and J ends lost 3 bases and 3 bases respectively, with 12 bases between them. Germline CDR1 is MNHNY and CDR2 is SVGAGI (reference sequence). The CDR3 length is 14 residues. The CDR3 region is CASSYYVRDYEQYF. In DNA, the CDR3 is TGTGCCAGCAGTTATTATGTTCGGGACTACGAGCAGTACTTC.

V and J are TRBV30 and TRBJ2-2; the D is unclear. Trimming shortened V by 2 bases and J by 2 bases, and 6 bases separated the two germline ends. The CDR3 consists of 13 residues. Germline V gene data show CDR1 as GTSNPN and CDR2 as SVGIG (reference sequence). The CDR3 sequence: CAWSFTNTGELFF. CDR3 bases: TGTGCCTGGAGTTTTACTAACACCGGGGAGCTGTTTTTT.